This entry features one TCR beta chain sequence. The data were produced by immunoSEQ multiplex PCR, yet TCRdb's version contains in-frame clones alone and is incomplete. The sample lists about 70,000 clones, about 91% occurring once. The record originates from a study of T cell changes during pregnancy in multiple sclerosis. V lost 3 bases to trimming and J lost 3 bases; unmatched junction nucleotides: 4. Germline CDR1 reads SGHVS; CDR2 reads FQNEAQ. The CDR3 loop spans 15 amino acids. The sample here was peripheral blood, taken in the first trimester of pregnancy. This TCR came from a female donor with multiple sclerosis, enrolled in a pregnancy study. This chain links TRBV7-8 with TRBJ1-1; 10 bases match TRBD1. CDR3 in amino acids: CASSLGTGVHTEAFF. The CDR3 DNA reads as TGTGCCAGCAGCTTGGGGACAGGGGTGCACACTGAAGCTTTCTTT.